Detailed here is one TCR beta chain. Assay used: immunoSEQ multiplex PCR; TCRdb lists only in-frame clones, some missing. The sample lists 650,000 to 950,000 clones; 70% to 90% were seen once. This sample stems from a study of shared T cell receptors in the human thymus. This same sample was also part of a study on human thymus T cells.

The TCR originated in a girl under three years old with a congenital heart defect. The sequenced material came from thymocytes.

DNA of the CDR3: TGTGCCAGCAGTTCGAGTCAGCCCCAGCATTTT. As protein: CASSSSQPQHF. This chain uses TRBV28 with TRBJ1-5; unclear D gene. The CDR3 is 11 amino acids. V shed 4 bases and J shed 6 bases, with 4 bases lying between them. The germline V gene encodes CDR1 MDHEN and CDR2 SYDVKM. Looking up the rest from reference TRBV28 and TRBJ1-5 gives the full variable domain: DVKVTQSSRYLVKRTGEKVFLECVQDMDHENMFWYRQDPGLGLRLIYFSYDVKMKEKGDIPEGYSVSREKKERFSLILESASTNQTSMYLCASSSSQPQHFGDGTRLSIL.